The 26 T cell receptor beta chains below all came from one sample that was sequenced in a study of regulatory T cells in long-lasting Graves disease. In building TCR beta libraries, iRepertoire HTBI primers were used together with Arm-PCR of CDR3 regions. One entry per CDR3 protein results from TCRdb running MiXCR on the multiplex PCR reads. The data contain about 370,000 distinct CDR3 sequences, roughly 15% of them seen just once; the ten biggest clones take up approximately 22%. Time point described: newly diagnosed GD, antithyroid drugs for less than 3 months. PBMC RNA served as the TCR library source. Sequenced material: peripheral blood mononuclear cells (PBMCs), taken at new diagnosis, from a patient treated with antithyroid drugs. The origin of the receptors is a female donor with Graves disease.

This clonotype was counted many times. V gene TRBV24-1 combines with J gene TRBJ2-7; weak D call: TRBD1 (6 bases). The CDR3 spans 16 residues. With 3 bases removed from V and 2 bases from J, the gap between germline ends came to 16 bases. The V gene's germline CDR1 is KGHDR and CDR2 SFDVKD. CDR3 coding DNA: TGTGCCACCAGTGATGTGACAGGTTCTGGGACCTACGAGCAGTACTTC. This gives the protein CATSDVTGSGTYEQYF.

In its sample, this clonotype was seen many times. CDR3 loop: CASSPGGAMNTEAFF. CDR3 coding DNA: TGTGCCAGCAGCCCGGGAGGTGCTATGAACACTGAAGCTTTCTTT. The rearrangement links TRBV9 to TRBJ1-1, with D unclear. CDR3 length equals 15 residues. The V gene lost 4 bases and the J gene lost 0 bases, with 13 bases spanning the gap. Germline V gives CDR1 SGDLS, CDR2 YYNGEE.

V usage is TRBV28 and J usage is TRBJ2-1, with 15 bases fitting TRBD2. Germline CDR1 MDHEN, CDR2 SYDVKM. V was pared by 4 bases and J by 7 bases, with 8 bases of the junction left unmatched. The length of the CDR3 is 17 residues. The CDR3 loop is CASSSTLGLAGGNEQFF. The DNA of the CDR3 is TGTGCCAGCAGTTCCACCCTGGGACTAGCGGGGGGTAATGAGCAGTTCTTC.

The chain employs TRBV7-2 and TRBJ2-1, with 8 nucleotides matching TRBD1. Germline loops: CDR1 SGHTA, CDR2 FQGNSA. This CDR3 region has 18 residues. The V and J ends lost 1 base and 6 bases, in that order; junction bases with no gene match: 14. In DNA, the CDR3 is TGTGCCAGCAGCTTAGTTTGGGACGGGACAGGAGGAATCAATGAGCAGTTCTTC. This translates into CASSLVWDGTGGINEQFF.

This chain links TRBV20-1 with TRBJ2-3; no firm D call. This CDR3 region has 13 residues. Germline CDR1 DFQATT, CDR2 SNEGSKA (reference sequence). V gave up 4 bases and J gave up 6 bases, with 14 bases separating them. This chain's CDR3 is CSAKGLGSDTQYF. The CDR3 DNA sequence: TGCAGTGCTAAAGGGTTGGGGTCGGATACGCAGTATTTT.

The chain links TRBV11-3 to TRBJ2-3; TRBD1 agrees at 8 bases. CDR1 and CDR2 (germline): SGHNT, YENEEA. J lost 2 bases, V lost 6 bases, and 7 bases had no gene match. CDR3 size: 15 residues. In DNA form, the CDR3 reads TGTGCCAGCAGTCCGGACAGGGCAGACACAGATACGCAGTATTTT. It specifies CASSPDRADTDTQYF.

In this sample, this clonotype turned up many times. The chain couples TRBV5-1 to TRBJ1-2, with 8 positions matching TRBD1. Per the germline V gene, CDR1 is SGHRS and CDR2 is YFSETQ. Trimming removed 0 bases from V and 13 bases from J; junction bases left unmatched: 8. The CDR3 is made up of 13 amino acids. CDR3 nucleotides: TGCGCCAGCAGCTTGGAGGGCAGGGGGCAGACCACCTTC. Translating it yields CASSLEGRGQTTF.

Notes on this clonotype: This CDR3 is missing its conserved last phenylalanine or tryptophan, likely due to a read error. The chain combines TRBV11-1 with TRBJ1-1; D is ambiguous. The germline V gene encodes CDR1 SGHAT and CDR2 FQDESV (reference sequence). Trimming removed 4 bases at V and 0 bases at J, with 12 bases between. The CDR3 totals 15 residues. CDR3 nucleotides: TGTGCCAGCAGCTCAGAATACTCAGTGAACACTGAAGCTTTCTCT. Translation gives CASSSEYSVNTEAFS.

This clonotype was observed at least ten times. The CDR3 loop is CASSPRGPGELFF. The CDR3 bases are TGTGCCAGCAGCCCCCGGGGGCCCGGGGAGCTGTTTTTT. This chain uses TRBV7-2 with TRBJ2-2; possibly TRBD1 or TRBD2 for D (6 bases each). With 5 bases removed from V and 6 bases from J, the gap between germline ends came to 10 bases. The germline V gene has CDR1 SGHTA and CDR2 FQGNSA. The CDR3 runs to 13 residues. Using reference TRBV7-2 and TRBJ2-2 for the parts outside the CDR3, the full variable domain is GAGVSQSPSNKVTEKGKDVELRCDPISGHTALYWYRQSLGQGLEFLIYFQGNSAPDKSGLPSDRFSAERTGGSVSTLTIQRTQQEDSAVYLCASSPRGPGELFFGEGSRLTVL.

This clonotype was counted many times. The chain has TRBV5-1 and TRBJ2-7; tentatively, D is TRBD2 (6 bases). In germline, CDR1 is SGHRS, CDR2 YFSETQ. V lost 3 bases, J lost 2 bases, and 12 bases lay in between. The CDR3 runs to 14 residues. CDR3 sequence: CASSSGLPTYEQYF. In DNA, the CDR3 is TGCGCCAGCAGCTCCGGACTACCAACCTACGAGCAGTACTTC.

Many counts were recorded for this clonotype. V is TRBV12-3 or TRBV12-4 and J is TRBJ1-1; D is possibly TRBD1 (6 bases). V lost 11 bases, J lost 7 bases, and 8 bases lay in between. CDR3 length: 9 residues. The CDR3 reads CAVTGEAFF. The CDR3 DNA is TGTGCCGTGACAGGTGAAGCTTTCTTT.

This clonotype occurred many times. This sequence joins TRBV20-1 and TRBJ2-5, with D perhaps TRBD1 (6 bases). The germline V gene has CDR1 DFQATT and CDR2 SNEGSKA (reference sequence). This CDR3 has 12 residues. V was cut by 6 bases and J by 0 bases, with 8 bases left in between. CDR3 coding DNA: TGCAGTGCAGGGGGTAACCAAGAGACCCAGTACTTC. This codes for CSAGGNQETQYF.

The rearrangement uses TRBV7-8 and TRBJ2-3, with 11 bases aligning to TRBD2. This CDR3 contains 18 residues. The V gene's germline CDR1 is SGHVS and CDR2 FQNEAQ. The junction had 10 bases not matched to a gene; V was cut back by 1 base and J by 4 bases. The CDR3 region has the DNA TGTGCCAGCAGCTTAGTACGCACTAGCGGGAGCGGCGCAGATACGCAGTATTTT. Translation gives CASSLVRTSGSGADTQYF.

As to this clonotype: One end of the junction fails to match germline, which may point to a read error. The V and J genes are TRBV28 and TRBJ2-3; 12 bases line up with TRBD2. The germline V gene has CDR1 MDHEN and CDR2 SYDVKM. The CDR3 is 15 residues long. CDR3 region: CASSWTSGITDTRYF. DNA for the CDR3: TGCGCCAGCAGTTGGACTAGCGGGATCACAGATACGCGGTATTTT.

This clonotype was detected many times. The junction differs from germline at one of its ends, possibly a read error. The V gene is TRBV12-3 or TRBV12-4, the J gene TRBJ2-7; perhaps TRBD2 as D (6 bases). There are 12 residues in the CDR3. CDR3 sequence reads: CASSLEGYEQYF. The DNA for the CDR3 is TGCGCCAGCAGCTTGGAGGGCTACGAGCAGTACTTC.

This clonotype was counted at least ten times. J is TRBJ2-7 and V is TRBV4-1, with TRBD1 matching over 10 bases. With 8 bases clipped from V and 3 bases from J, the junction kept 7 bases outside the gene matches. The CDR3 runs to 14 residues. Germline-derived CDR1 and CDR2 are MGHRA and YSYEKL. CDR3 nucleotides: TGCGCCAGCCTCCGGGACAGGGGACTCTACGAGCAGTACTTC. This gives the protein CASLRDRGLYEQYF.

A remark on this clonotype: A much larger clone lies a single base off, so this may be a read error. Because it lacks the conserved phenylalanine or tryptophan at the end, this CDR3 is likely a read error. The V gene is TRBV7-2, the J gene TRBJ2-1, with D possibly TRBD2 on 6 matching bases. CDR1 and CDR2 (germline): SGHTA, FQGNSA. The CDR3 runs 15 residues. V was clipped by 6 bases and J by 0 bases, with 12 bases between them. The CDR3 bases are TGTGCCAGCAGTGAAAATAGCGGCTCCTACAATGAGCAGTTCCTC. Translating gives CASSENSGSYNEQFL.

The V call is TRBV6-5, the J call TRBJ2-7; D call uncertain. This CDR3 region has 16 residues. Germline assignment: CDR1 MNHEY and CDR2 SVGAGI. The ends were cut back, 4 bases at V and 3 bases at J, with 19 bases in the middle. In nucleotides, the CDR3 is TGTGCCAGCAGTTTAACCCAAAACGTAGGCTACTACGAGCAGTACTTC. Encoded protein: CASSLTQNVGYYEQYF.

This clonotype was counted a few times. V gene TRBV10-2 combines with J gene TRBJ1-3; 7 bases line up with TRBD1. Germline lookup yields CDR1 WSHSY and CDR2 SAAADI. CDR3 length: 13 amino acids. V dropped 10 bases and J dropped 4; count of bases not matched to a gene: 7. CDR3 amino acids: CATLGQRGNTIYF. In DNA form, the CDR3 reads TGCGCCACCCTGGGACAGAGGGGAAACACCATATATTTT.

This clonotype was observed many times. The chain joins TRBV7-2 to TRBJ2-1; D is ambiguous. CDR3 size: 18 residues. CDR1 and CDR2 (germline): SGHTA, FQGNSA. V lost 5 bases, J lost 4 bases, and 24 bases lay in between. Here the CDR3 reads CASSTLGPALGHYNEQFF. Here the CDR3 DNA reads TGTGCCAGCAGCACCCTCGGACCTGCGCTCGGGCATTACAATGAGCAGTTCTTC.

To note about this clonotype: This CDR3 is missing its conserved last phenylalanine or tryptophan, likely due to a read error. The chain combines TRBV7-2 with TRBJ2-2; D remains ambiguous. CDR1 and CDR2 from the germline V gene are SGHTA and FQGNSA. This CDR3 is built from 15 residues. Trimming took off 7 bases at V and 2 bases at J, with 14 bases between the two ends. As DNA, the CDR3 is TGTGCCAGCACCCTAGGAGTAGTCAACACCGGGGAGCTGTTTCTT. Amino acids: CASTLGVVNTGELFL.

This clonotype was counted ten times or more. The chain uses TRBV3-1 and TRBJ2-7; D might be TRBD2 (6 bases). The CDR3 has 15 amino acids. The ends were cut back, 0 bases at V and 2 bases at J, with 11 bases in the middle. Germline V gives CDR1 LGHDT, CDR2 YNNKEL (reference sequence). Here the CDR3 DNA reads TGTGCCAGCAGCCAAGATTGGGCGGGGCCCTACGAGCAGTACTTC. The encoded protein is CASSQDWAGPYEQYF.

Turning to this clonotype: This clone may be a read error of a much larger clone one base away. CDR3 in DNA: TGCGCCAGCAGCCGGGGAGAGGCAGGGTCGTACCAAGAGACCCAGTACTTC. Translated: CASSRGEAGSYQETQYF. J is TRBJ2-5 and V is TRBV4-1; D is possibly TRBD1 or TRBD2 (5 bases each). V lost 4 bases to trimming and J lost 0 bases, with 18 bases between them. Germline V CDR1 and CDR2: MGHRA, YSYEKL. The CDR3 has 17 amino acids.

This clonotype appeared a few times. The chain couples TRBV10-3 to TRBJ1-6; D is uncertain. The CDR3 consists of 12 residues. The V end was cut by 10 bases, the J end by 7 bases, with 11 bases between. Germline V gene data show CDR1 as ENHRY and CDR2 as SYGVKD. For the CDR3, the DNA is TGTGCCACCCGGGAAGGGAATTCACCCCTCCACTTT. The encoded protein is CATREGNSPLHF.

This clonotype was seen at least ten times. J is TRBJ2-1 and V is TRBV20-1; tentatively, D is TRBD2 (5 bases). From germline, CDR1 is DFQATT and CDR2 SNEGSKA (reference sequence). The CDR3 loop spans 14 amino acids. Trimming removed 3 bases at V and 2 bases at J, with 11 bases between. DNA of the CDR3: TGCAGTGCTAGCCCCGGACTGGCCTACAATGAGCAGTTCTTC. This codes for CSASPGLAYNEQFF.

There are many counts of this clonotype. J is TRBJ2-7 and V is TRBV28; the D gene is possibly TRBD2 (6 bases). Per germline, CDR1 MDHEN and CDR2 SYDVKM. Trimming pared 5 bases from V and 1 base from J, leaving 24 bases between. This CDR3 has 18 amino acids. The CDR3 region has the DNA TGTGCCAGCAGTGAGGGAACTTTGTGGCGGGAAGGGTCCTACGAGCAGTACTTC. It specifies CASSEGTLWREGSYEQYF.